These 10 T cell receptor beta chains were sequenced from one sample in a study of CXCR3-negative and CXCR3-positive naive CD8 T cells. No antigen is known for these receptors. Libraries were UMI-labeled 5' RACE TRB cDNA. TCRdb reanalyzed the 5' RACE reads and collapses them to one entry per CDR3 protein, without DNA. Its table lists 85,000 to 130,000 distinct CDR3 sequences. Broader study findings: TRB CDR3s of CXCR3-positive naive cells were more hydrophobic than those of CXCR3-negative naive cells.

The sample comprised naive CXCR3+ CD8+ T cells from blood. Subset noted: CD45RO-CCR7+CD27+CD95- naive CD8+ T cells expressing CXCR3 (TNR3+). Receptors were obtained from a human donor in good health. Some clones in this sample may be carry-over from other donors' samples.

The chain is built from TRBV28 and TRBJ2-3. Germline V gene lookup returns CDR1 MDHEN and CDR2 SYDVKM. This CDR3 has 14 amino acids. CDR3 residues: CATFGGYSTDTQYF.

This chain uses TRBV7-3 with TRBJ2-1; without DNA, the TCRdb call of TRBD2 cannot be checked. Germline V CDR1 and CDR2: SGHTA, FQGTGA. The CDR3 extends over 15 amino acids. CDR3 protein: CASSARSGAYNEQFF.

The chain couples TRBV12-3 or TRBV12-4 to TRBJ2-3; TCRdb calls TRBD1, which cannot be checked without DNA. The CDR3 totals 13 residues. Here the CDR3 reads CASSTTEGDTQYF.

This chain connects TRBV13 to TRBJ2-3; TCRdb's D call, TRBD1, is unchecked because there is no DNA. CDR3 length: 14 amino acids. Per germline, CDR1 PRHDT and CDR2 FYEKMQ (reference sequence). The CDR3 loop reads CASSLTKGADTQYF.

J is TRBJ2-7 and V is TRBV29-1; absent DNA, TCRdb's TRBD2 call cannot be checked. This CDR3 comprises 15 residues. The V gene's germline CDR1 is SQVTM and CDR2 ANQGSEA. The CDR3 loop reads CSVASGAGGPHEQYF.

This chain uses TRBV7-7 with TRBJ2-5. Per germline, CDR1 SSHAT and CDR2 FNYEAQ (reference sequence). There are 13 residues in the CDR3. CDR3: CASSLSRLETQYF.

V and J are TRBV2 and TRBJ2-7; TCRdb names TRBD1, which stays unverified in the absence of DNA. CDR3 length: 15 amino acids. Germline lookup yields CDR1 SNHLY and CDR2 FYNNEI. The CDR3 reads CASTRTGAFSYEQYF.

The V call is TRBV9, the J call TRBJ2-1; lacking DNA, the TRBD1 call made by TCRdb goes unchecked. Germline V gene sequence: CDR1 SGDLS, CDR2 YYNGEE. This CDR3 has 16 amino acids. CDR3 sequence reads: CASSPPGGSSYNEQFF.

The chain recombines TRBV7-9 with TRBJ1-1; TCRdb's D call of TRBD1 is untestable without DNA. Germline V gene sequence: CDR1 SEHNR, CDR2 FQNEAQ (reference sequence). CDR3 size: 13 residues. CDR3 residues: CASSPFTGERAFF.

CDR3 protein: CSVGQLNTGELFF. This sequence joins TRBV29-1 and TRBJ2-2; the TRBD1 assignment by TCRdb is unverifiable without DNA. Looked up from germline, CDR1 is SQVTM and CDR2 is ANQGSEA. The CDR3 covers 13 residues.